These T cell receptor beta chains were read from a single sample in a study of blood T cell repertoires in COVID-19. The method was immunoSEQ multiplex PCR; TCRdb's version includes in-frame clones alone and lacks a portion of them. This sample has about 65,000 clones, with over 85% found just once. The sequenced sample was peripheral blood. These receptors all come from a man aged 55 to 70 with acute or convalescent COVID-19. Both conserved end residues are part of each CDR3. The D gene is left open where the match is weak. Size tells how often a clone was seen (once, few, many) or the class of an expanded clone, and some rows leave it out.

clone_size,j_call,d_call,cdr3_length,v_call,cdr3_nt,cdr3_aa
.,TRBJ1-1,.,14,TRBV5-1,TGCGCCAGCAGCGCTGCGACAGGGAACACTGAAGCTTTCTTT,CASSAATGNTEAFF
.,TRBJ2-1,TRBD2,16,TRBV12-5,TGTGCTAGTGGTCGCCCCGGGACTAGCGAGGCCAATGAGCAGTTCTTC,CASGRPGTSEANEQFF
.,TRBJ1-4,TRBD1,17,TRBV3-1/TRBV3-2,TGTGCCAGCAGCCACAAGATCGGACAGGCCTTAAATGAAAAACTGTTTTTT,CASSHKIGQALNEKLFF
.,TRBJ1-3,.,17,TRBV7-9,TGTGCCAGCAGCTTAGCGGGACTTGCGAGCTCTGGAAACACCATATATTTT,CASSLAGLASSGNTIYF
.,TRBJ2-3,.,14,TRBV7-9,TGTGCCAGCAGTCCTAGGGGTAGCACAGATACGCAGTATTTT,CASSPRGSTDTQYF
.,TRBJ2-2,.,13,TRBV5-1,TGCGCCAGCAGCTTCACAGTGACCGGGGAGCTGTTTTTT,CASSFTVTGELFF
.,TRBJ2-2,TRBD1,15,TRBV5-1,TGCGCCAGCAGCTTGGACAGGGGTTTCACCGGGGAGCTGTTTTTT,CASSLDRGFTGELFF
.,TRBJ1-2,TRBD1,16,TRBV5-1,TGCGCCAGCAGCTTAAGGGGACAGGGATTATCCTATGGCTACACCTTC,CASSLRGQGLSYGYTF
.,TRBJ1-2,.,15,TRBV6-6,TGTGCCAGCAGTCCTCCGGACTCGCCCTTCTATGGCTACACCTTC,CASSPPDSPFYGYTF
once,TRBJ2-2,TRBD1,14,TRBV11-3,TGTGCCAGCAGCAAACAGGGGTTCACCGGGGAGCTGTTTTTT,CASSKQGFTGELFF
.,TRBJ1-3,.,15,TRBV5-1,TGCGCCAGCAGAGATAATGCTAACTCTGGAAACACCATATATTTT,CASRDNANSGNTIYF
.,TRBJ2-1,TRBD2,14,TRBV19,TGTGCCAGTAGAGACCCTCCTAGCGGGGGTGAGCAGTTCTTC,CASRDPPSGGEQFF
.,TRBJ1-1,.,15,TRBV5-5,TGTGCCAGCAGCTTCGGCAACAGGTTTAACACTGAAGCTTTCTTT,CASSFGNRFNTEAFF
once,TRBJ2-3,TRBD2,15,TRBV27,TGTGCCAGCAGCCCGGCGGGAGGGAGGACAGATACGCAGTATTTT,CASSPAGGRTDTQYF
.,TRBJ2-2,TRBD2,14,TRBV11-2,TGTGCCAGCAAACTAGCGGGGGTAGCGGGGGAGCTGTTTTTT,CASKLAGVAGELFF
.,TRBJ1-3,TRBD1,16,TRBV3-1/TRBV3-2,TGTGCCAGCAGCCACACTCCCGGGACAGGGGTTTACACCATATATTTT,CASSHTPGTGVYTIYF
.,TRBJ2-1,TRBD1,15,TRBV27,TGTGCCAGCAGGCGAGGGGACAGCTCCTACAATGAGCAGTTCTTC,CASRRGDSSYNEQFF
few,TRBJ1-2,.,13,TRBV19,TGTGCCAGTAGTACGCACACAAGGGGTGGCTACACCTTC,CASSTHTRGGYTF
.,TRBJ2-1,TRBD2,15,TRBV27,TGTGCCAGCAGTTTCGACGCGGGGGGGAGGATTGAGCAGTTCTTC,CASSFDAGGRIEQFF
once,TRBJ1-1,.,15,TRBV3-1/TRBV3-2,TGTGCCAGCAGCCCAACTTTCGGCGGGAACACTGAAGCTTTCTTT,CASSPTFGGNTEAFF